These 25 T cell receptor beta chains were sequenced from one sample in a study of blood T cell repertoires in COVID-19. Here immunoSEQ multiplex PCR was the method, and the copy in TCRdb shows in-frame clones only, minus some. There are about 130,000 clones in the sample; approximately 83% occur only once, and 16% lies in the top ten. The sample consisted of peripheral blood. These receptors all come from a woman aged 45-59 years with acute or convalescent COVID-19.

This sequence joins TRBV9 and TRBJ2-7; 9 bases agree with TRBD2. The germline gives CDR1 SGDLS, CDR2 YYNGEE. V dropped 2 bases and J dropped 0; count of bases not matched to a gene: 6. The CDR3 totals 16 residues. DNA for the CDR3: TGTGCCAGCAGCGTTCAAGCGGGGGGAAGCTCCTACGAGCAGTACTTC. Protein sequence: CASSVQAGGSSYEQYF.

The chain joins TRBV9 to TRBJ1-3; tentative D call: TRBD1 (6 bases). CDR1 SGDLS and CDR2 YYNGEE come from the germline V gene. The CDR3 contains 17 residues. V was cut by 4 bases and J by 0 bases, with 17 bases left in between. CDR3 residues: CASSFPNQGHSGNTIYF. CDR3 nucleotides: TGTGCCAGCAGCTTCCCCAACCAGGGACACTCTGGAAACACCATATATTTT.

The CDR3 spells CASRRQGLQAFF. Here the CDR3 DNA reads TGTGCCAGCAGGAGACAGGGCTTGCAAGCTTTCTTT. The rearrangement links TRBV6-5 to TRBJ1-1; 7 bases map to TRBD1. V dropped 6 bases and J dropped 9; count of bases not matched to a gene: 7. Germline V gives CDR1 MNHEY, CDR2 SVGAGI. This CDR3 is built from 12 residues.

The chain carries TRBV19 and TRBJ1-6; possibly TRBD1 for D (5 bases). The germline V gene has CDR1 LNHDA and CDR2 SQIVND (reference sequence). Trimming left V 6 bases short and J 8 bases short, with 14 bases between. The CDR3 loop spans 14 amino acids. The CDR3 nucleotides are TGTGCCAGTAGCGCTCTTCAGACAGATTCACCCCTCCACTTT. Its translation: CASSALQTDSPLHF.

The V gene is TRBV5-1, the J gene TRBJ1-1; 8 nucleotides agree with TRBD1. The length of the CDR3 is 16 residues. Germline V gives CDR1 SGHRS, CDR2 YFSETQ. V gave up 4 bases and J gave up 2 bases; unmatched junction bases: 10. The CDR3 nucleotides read TGCGCCAGCAGCAAGGACAGGGTGAGGGGAAACACTGAAGCTTTCTTT. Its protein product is CASSKDRVRGNTEAFF.

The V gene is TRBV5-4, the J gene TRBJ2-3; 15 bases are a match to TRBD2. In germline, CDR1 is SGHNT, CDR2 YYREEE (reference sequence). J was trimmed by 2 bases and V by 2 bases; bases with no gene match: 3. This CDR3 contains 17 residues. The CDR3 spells CASSLGTSGGNTDTQYF. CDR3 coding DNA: TGTGCCAGCAGCTTAGGGACTAGCGGGGGGAACACAGATACGCAGTATTTT.

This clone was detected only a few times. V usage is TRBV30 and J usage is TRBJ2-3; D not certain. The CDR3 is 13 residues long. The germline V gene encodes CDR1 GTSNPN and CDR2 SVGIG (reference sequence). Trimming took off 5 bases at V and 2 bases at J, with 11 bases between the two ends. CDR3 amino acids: CAWSTENTDTQYF. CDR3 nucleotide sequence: TGTGCCTGGTCCACAGAGAACACAGATACGCAGTATTTT.

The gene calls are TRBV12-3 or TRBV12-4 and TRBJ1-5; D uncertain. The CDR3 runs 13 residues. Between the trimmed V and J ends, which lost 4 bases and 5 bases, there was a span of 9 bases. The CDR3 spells CASSSRPDQPQHF. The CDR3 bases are TGTGCCAGCAGTTCCAGGCCAGATCAGCCCCAGCATTTT.

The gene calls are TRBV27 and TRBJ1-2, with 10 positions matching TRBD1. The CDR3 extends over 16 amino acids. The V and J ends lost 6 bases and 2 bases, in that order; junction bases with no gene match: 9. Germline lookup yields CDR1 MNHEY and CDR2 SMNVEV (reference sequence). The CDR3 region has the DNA TGTGCCAGCAGAACCGGGACAGGGGTCGACAACTATGGCTACACCTTC. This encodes CASRTGTGVDNYGYTF.

The CDR3 DNA is TGTGCCAGCAGCTTATCCACTACAGGGGCGGGTGAAGCTTTCTTT. Amino acid sequence: CASSLSTTGAGEAFF. The gene calls are TRBV7-9 and TRBJ1-1; TRBD1 aligns across 7 bases. The junction had 10 bases not matched to a gene; V was cut back by 2 bases and J by 7 bases. From germline, CDR1 is SEHNR and CDR2 FQNEAQ (reference sequence). The CDR3 runs 15 residues. Variable domain in full (rest from reference TRBV7-9 and TRBJ1-1): DTGVSQNPRHKITKRGQNVTFRCDPISEHNRLYWYRQTLGQGPEFLTYFQNEAQLEKSRLLSDRFSAERPKGSFSTLEIQRTEQGDSAMYLCASSLSTTGAGEAFFGQGTRLTVV.

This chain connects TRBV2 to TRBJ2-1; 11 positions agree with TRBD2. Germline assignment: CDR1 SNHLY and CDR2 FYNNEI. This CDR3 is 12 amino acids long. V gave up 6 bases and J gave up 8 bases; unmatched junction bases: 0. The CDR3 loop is CASRLAGDEQFF. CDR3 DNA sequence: TGTGCCAGCAGACTAGCGGGGGATGAGCAGTTCTTC.

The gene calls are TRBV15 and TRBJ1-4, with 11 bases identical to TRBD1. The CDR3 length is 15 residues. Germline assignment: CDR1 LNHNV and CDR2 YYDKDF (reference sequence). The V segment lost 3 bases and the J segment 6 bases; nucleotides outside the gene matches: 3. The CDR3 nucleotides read TGTGCCACCAGCAGTCCGGGACAGGGGGATGAAAAACTGTTTTTT. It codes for CATSSPGQGDEKLFF. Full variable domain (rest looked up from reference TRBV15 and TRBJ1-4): DAMVIQNPRYQVTQFGKPVTLSCSQTLNHNVMYWYQQKSSQAPKLLFHYYDKDFNNEADTPDNFQSRRPNTSFCFLDIRSPGLGDTAMYLCATSSPGQGDEKLFFGSGTQLSVL.

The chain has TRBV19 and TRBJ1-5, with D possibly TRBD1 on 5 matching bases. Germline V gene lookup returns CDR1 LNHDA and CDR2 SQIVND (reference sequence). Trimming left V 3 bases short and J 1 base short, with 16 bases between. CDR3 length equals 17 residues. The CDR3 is CASSIGGRVKSNQPQHF. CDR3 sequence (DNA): TGTGCCAGTAGTATCGGTGGCAGGGTTAAGAGCAATCAGCCCCAGCATTTT. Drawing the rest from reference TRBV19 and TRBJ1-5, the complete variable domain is DGGITQSPKYLFRKEGQNVTLSCEQNLNHDAMYWYRQDPGQGLRLIYYSQIVNDFQKGDIAEGYSVSREKKESFPLTVTSAQKNPTAFYLCASSIGGRVKSNQPQHFGDGTRLSIL.

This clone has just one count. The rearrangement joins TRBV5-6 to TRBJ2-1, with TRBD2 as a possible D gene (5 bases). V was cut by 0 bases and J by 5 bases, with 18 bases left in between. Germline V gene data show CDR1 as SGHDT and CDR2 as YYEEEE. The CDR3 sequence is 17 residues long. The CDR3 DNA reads TGTGCCAGCAGCTTGGAGATTACGGGGATCGGGCACAATGAGCAGTTCTTC. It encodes CASSLEITGIGHNEQFF.

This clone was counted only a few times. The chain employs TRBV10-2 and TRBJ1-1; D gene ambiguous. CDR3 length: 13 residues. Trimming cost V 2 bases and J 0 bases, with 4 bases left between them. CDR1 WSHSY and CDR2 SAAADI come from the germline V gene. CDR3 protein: CASSEGVNTEAFF. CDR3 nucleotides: TGCGCCAGCAGTGAGGGAGTGAACACTGAAGCTTTCTTT.

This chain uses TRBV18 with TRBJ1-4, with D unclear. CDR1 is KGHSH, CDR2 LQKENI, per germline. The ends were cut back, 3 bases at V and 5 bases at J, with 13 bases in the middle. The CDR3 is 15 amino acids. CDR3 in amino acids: CASSPESGPNEKLFF. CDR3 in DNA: TGTGCCAGCTCACCGGAAAGCGGCCCAAATGAAAAACTGTTTTTT.

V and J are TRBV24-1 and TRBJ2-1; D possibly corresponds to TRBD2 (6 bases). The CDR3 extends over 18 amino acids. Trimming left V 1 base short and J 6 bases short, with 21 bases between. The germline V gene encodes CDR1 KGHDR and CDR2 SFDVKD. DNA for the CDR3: TGTGCCACCAGTGATTTTGGAGGTCGGGGGAGCCACCTCAATGAGCAGTTCTTC. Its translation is CATSDFGGRGSHLNEQFF.

The DNA of the CDR3 is TGTGCCAGCAGCTTCTCCTTCCAGAAGAACACTGAAGCTTTCTTT. This codes for CASSFSFQKNTEAFF. The chain joins TRBV5-6 to TRBJ1-1; D unclear. The length of the CDR3 is 15 residues. The germline V and J ends were trimmed by 2 bases and 1 base, with 12 bases remaining between them. Germline V lookup: CDR1 SGHDT, CDR2 YYEEEE.

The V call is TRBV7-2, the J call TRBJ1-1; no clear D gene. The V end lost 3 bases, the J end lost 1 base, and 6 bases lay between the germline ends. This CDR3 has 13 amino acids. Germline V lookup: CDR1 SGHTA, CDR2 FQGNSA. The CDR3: CASSFPGNTEAFF. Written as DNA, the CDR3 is TGTGCCAGCAGCTTTCCAGGGAACACTGAAGCTTTCTTT.

In DNA form, the CDR3 reads TGCGCCAGCAGCTTGGAGACAGGGATCGATGGCTACACCTTC. Translating gives CASSLETGIDGYTF. The genes are TRBV5-1 and TRBJ1-2; TRBD1 aligns across 7 bases. Germline CDR1 is SGHRS and CDR2 is YFSETQ. The CDR3 runs to 14 residues. The ends lost 0 bases at V and 6 bases at J; junction bases unmatched: 5.

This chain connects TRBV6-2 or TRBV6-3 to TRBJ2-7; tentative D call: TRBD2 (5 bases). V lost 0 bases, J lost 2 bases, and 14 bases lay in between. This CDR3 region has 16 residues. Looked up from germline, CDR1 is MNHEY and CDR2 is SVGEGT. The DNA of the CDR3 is TGTGCCAGCAGTTACTCGGCGTCTAGCAGGCCCTACGAGCAGTACTTC. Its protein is CASSYSASSRPYEQYF.

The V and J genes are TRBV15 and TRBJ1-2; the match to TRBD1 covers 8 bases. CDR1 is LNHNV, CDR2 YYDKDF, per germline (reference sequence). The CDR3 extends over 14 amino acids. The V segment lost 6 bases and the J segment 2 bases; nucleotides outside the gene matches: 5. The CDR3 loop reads CATRQGVGNYGYTF. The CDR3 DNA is TGTGCCACCAGACAGGGGGTGGGGAACTATGGCTACACCTTC.

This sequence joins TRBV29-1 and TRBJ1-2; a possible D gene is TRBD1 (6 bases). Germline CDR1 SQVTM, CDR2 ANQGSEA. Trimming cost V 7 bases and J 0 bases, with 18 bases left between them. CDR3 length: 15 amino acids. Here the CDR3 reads CSARGGTLTNYGYTF. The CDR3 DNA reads TGCAGCGCCCGGGGTGGGACACTTACTAACTATGGCTACACCTTC.

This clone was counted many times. The CDR3: CASSLADRGYGYTF. CDR3 nucleotide sequence: TGTGCCAGCAGCTTGGCGGACAGGGGGTATGGCTACACCTTC. The chain recombines TRBV7-2 with TRBJ1-2; 10 nucleotides align to TRBD1. J lost 5 bases, V lost 3 bases, and 3 bases had no gene match. The CDR3 is 14 amino acids. CDR1 is SGHTA and CDR2 is FQGNSA in the germline V gene.

The CDR3 is CASSFGGGAGTEAFF. The DNA for the CDR3 is TGCGCCAGCAGCTTTGGAGGGGGCGCTGGCACTGAAGCTTTCTTT. The chain joins TRBV5-1 to TRBJ1-1; 7 nucleotides line up with TRBD1. The ends lost 2 bases at V and 4 bases at J; junction bases unmatched: 8. The germline V gene encodes CDR1 SGHRS and CDR2 YFSETQ. This CDR3 region has 15 residues.